This T cell receptor beta chain was captured by sequencing in a study of shared clonotypes between healthy human individuals. The study, taken as a whole, reports: Relative to memory subsets, naive subsets generally showed larger estimated richness.

The assay was immunoSEQ multiplex PCR, and TCRdb's table has in-frame clones only and misses some. The data hold under 550,000 clones, with roughly 95% observed a single time. This clone occurred once. The antigen remains unidentified. The TCR originated in a woman in her twenties or thirties in good health. The source material was naive CD4+ T cells sorted from blood. Subset here: CD45RA+ positively selected.

Here the CDR3 DNA reads TGTGCCAGCAGCTCAACACCCGGGACACCTTACGAGCAGTACTTC. It yields the protein CASSSTPGTPYEQYF. The chain recombines TRBV11-2 with TRBJ2-7; D is perhaps TRBD1 (6 bases). Trimming took off 4 bases at V and 4 bases at J, with 17 bases between the two ends. CDR1 SGHAT and CDR2 FQNNGV come from the germline V gene. The CDR3 loop spans 15 amino acids.